This T cell receptor (beta chain) was recorded in a study of blood T cell repertoires in COVID-19. About the study: Whether acute or convalescent, the COVID-19 samples came from the United States, Italy and Spain. T cells, B-cell-depleted T cells, or PBMCs supplied cDNA or gDNA.

Under the authors' procedure: Reference gene primer amplification yielded estimated nucleated cell counts. Generated by immunoSEQ multiplex PCR, the TCRdb table keeps only in-frame clones and is missing some. V and J calls and clone size are given by that table; D and trimming were obtained from the DNA. In the table there are some 96,000 clones, approximately 93% of which are singletons. Germline CDR1 is MNHEY and CDR2 is SVGEGT. The CDR3 covers 12 residues. Trimming shortened V by 5 bases and J by 3 bases, and 7 bases separated the two germline ends. Sequencing was performed on peripheral blood. The genes are TRBV6-2 or TRBV6-3 and TRBJ1-1; D call uncertain. The sequence was obtained from a man aged 50 to 60 with active COVID-19. The CDR3 bases are TGTGCCAGCAGTGGGAGGGACACTGAAGCTTTCTTT. It codes for CASSGRDTEAFF.